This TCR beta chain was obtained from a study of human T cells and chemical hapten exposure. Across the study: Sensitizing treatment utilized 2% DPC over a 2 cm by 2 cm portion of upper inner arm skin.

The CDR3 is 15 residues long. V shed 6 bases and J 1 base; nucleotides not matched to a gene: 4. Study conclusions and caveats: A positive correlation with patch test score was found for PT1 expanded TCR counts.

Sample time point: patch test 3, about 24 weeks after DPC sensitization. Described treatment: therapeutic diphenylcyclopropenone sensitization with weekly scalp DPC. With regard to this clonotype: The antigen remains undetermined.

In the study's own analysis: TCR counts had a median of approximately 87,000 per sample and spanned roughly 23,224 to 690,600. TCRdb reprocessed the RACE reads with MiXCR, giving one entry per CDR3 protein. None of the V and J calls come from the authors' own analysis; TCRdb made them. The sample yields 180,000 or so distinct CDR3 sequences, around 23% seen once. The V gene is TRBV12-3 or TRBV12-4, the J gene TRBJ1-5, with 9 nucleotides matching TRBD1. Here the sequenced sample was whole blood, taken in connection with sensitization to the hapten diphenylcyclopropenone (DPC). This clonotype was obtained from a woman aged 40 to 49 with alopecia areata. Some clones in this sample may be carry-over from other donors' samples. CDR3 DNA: TGTGCCAGCAGCCCACAGGGGGCGAGCAATCAGCCCCAGCATTTT. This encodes CASSPQGASNQPQHF.